This T cell receptor beta chain was captured in a study of cytomegalovirus exposure and HLA in healthy donors. V lost 3 bases, J lost 6 bases, and 5 bases stayed unmatched. There are 13 residues in the CDR3. This clone was observed a few times. Its specificity is unknown. The donors (healthy individuals) were bone marrow donors. The PCR used 60 Vbeta and 13 Jbeta primers. As originally analysed: A follow-up analysis tallied 86 million or so unique TCR beta chains, about 11 million shared. Sequencing was performed with immunoSEQ multiplex PCR; in TCRdb, only in-frame clones are kept and a portion is missing. The V and J calls and clone size come from that table; D and trimming were worked out from the DNA. The sample lists 130,000 or so clones; approximately 82% were seen once. General observations from the study: Excluded: some indistinguishable V segments such as TRBV6-2 and TRBV6-3. Data from an earlier analysis indicated that most TCR beta V segments were productive either about 87% or about 30% of the time.

The clonotype was recovered from a woman in her forties in good health and CMV-seronegative. Material for sequencing was PBMCs. J is TRBJ2-7 and V is TRBV23-1; the match to TRBD1 covers 7 bases. TRBV23-1 counts as an open reading frame of uncertain function. The CDR3 DNA reads as TGCGCCAGCAGTCAGAGTGACAGGGCCGAGCAGTACTTC. It encodes CASSQSDRAEQYF.